This TCR beta chain was retrieved from a study of blood T cell repertoires in COVID-19. Study-wide context: Samples came from the United States, Italy and Spain, spanning acute and convalescent COVID-19. PBMCs, B-cell-depleted T cells, or T cells were the source of the cDNA or gDNA that made up the material.

V was cut by 0 bases and J by 0 bases, with 11 bases left in between. Germline V gives CDR1 SGHVS, CDR2 FQNEAQ. The CDR3 sequence is 17 residues long. This clone was found once. Per the original data handling: Reference gene primer amplification yielded estimated nucleated cell counts. Clones were read by immunoSEQ multiplex PCR, and TCRdb kept only the in-frame ones, dropping some. V, J and clone size reflect that table, while D and trimming were determined from the DNA. The table lists some 220,000 clones, 80% to 90% of them singletons. This clonotype originated in a woman older than 75 with active or convalescent COVID-19. The rearrangement links TRBV7-8 to TRBJ2-2, with D possibly TRBD2 on 6 matching bases. Sequences were obtained from peripheral blood. The CDR3: CASSLAEGQPNTGELFF. CDR3 bases: TGTGCCAGCAGCTTAGCGGAGGGGCAGCCGAACACCGGGGAGCTGTTTTTT.